The next 30 T cell receptor beta chains were all read from a single sample in a study of CD8 T cells in ankylosing spondylitis. MiXCR, applied by TCRdb to the 5' RACE reads, yields one record per CDR3 protein. Of 200,000 to 250,000 distinct CDR3 sequences in the sample, roughly 10% were seen once. Input material: blood, either unsorted or a sorted T cell fraction (not recorded which). The receptors were sampled from a male donor with ankylosing spondylitis or in good health (not recorded which).

This clonotype has ten or more counts. CDR3 sequence: CASSADRRETQYF. In DNA, the CDR3 is TGCGCCAGCAGTGCGGACAGGAGAGAGACCCAGTACTTC. The chain links TRBV5-1 to TRBJ2-5; the match to TRBD1 covers 7 bases. CDR1 is SGHRS, CDR2 YFSETQ, per germline. This CDR3 region has 13 residues. Germline trimming cut 5 bases from V and 4 bases from J; bases unmatched to any gene: 5.

In its sample, this clonotype was seen a few times. The gene calls are TRBV6-5 and TRBJ1-6; D remains ambiguous. V lost 1 base and J 13 bases, leaving 11 bases between the germline ends. Per the germline V gene, CDR1 is MNHEY and CDR2 is SVGAGI. This CDR3 spans 13 amino acids. CDR3 sequence: CASSYYPGSPLHF. Written as DNA, the CDR3 is TGTGCCAGCAGTTACTATCCCGGATCTCCCCTCCACTTT.

The gene calls are TRBV27 and TRBJ1-2; the match to TRBD1 covers 8 bases. CDR1 MNHEY and CDR2 SMNVEV come from the germline V gene (reference sequence). The ends lost 4 bases at V and 8 bases at J; junction bases unmatched: 9. This CDR3 comprises 14 residues. Here the CDR3 reads CASSSSWTGSGYTF. The CDR3 DNA reads as TGTGCCAGCAGTTCTAGCTGGACAGGGAGCGGCTACACCTTC.

The J gene is TRBJ1-2, the V gene TRBV7-9; D not resolved. Trimming stripped 5 bases from V and 4 bases from J, with 8 bases between. Germline assignment: CDR1 SEHNR and CDR2 FQNEAQ (reference sequence). The CDR3 has 12 residues. The CDR3 sequence: CASSQASYGYTF. Here the CDR3 DNA reads TGTGCCAGCAGCCAGGCCTCCTATGGCTACACCTTC.

This clonotype appeared many times. The chain has TRBV12-3 or TRBV12-4 and TRBJ2-2; possible D gene TRBD2, 6 bases. The CDR3 covers 16 residues. The V end was cut by 7 bases, the J end by 6 bases, with 21 bases between. CDR3 residues: CASTLKWDSHAGELFF. In DNA form, the CDR3 reads TGTGCCAGCACCCTCAAATGGGACTCCCACGCCGGGGAGCTGTTTTTT.

This clonotype occurred many times. The chain employs TRBV7-2 and TRBJ2-7; TRBD1 matches at 7 bases. The CDR3 is 14 amino acids. Germline CDR1 reads SGHTA; CDR2 reads FQGNSA. V lost 4 bases, J lost 5 bases, and 8 bases stayed unmatched. The CDR3 loop is CASSSRQGHHEQYF. The CDR3 region has the DNA TGTGCCAGCAGCTCCCGACAGGGACACCACGAGCAGTACTTC.

This clonotype was picked up many times. The rearrangement uses TRBV15 and TRBJ1-1; D gene uncertain. The length of the CDR3 is 15 residues. Trimming removed 5 bases from V and 5 bases from J, with 18 bases in between. Germline values: CDR1 LNHNV, CDR2 YYDKDF (reference sequence). CDR3: CATSPRHRGGTEAFF. The DNA of the CDR3 is TGTGCCACCAGCCCCCGACACCGGGGAGGGACTGAAGCTTTCTTT.

This clonotype has at least ten counts. The chain carries TRBV30 and TRBJ2-2; D might be TRBD1 or TRBD2, each matching 5 bases. The CDR3 loop spans 12 amino acids. Germline V gene data show CDR1 as GTSNPN and CDR2 as SVGIG (reference sequence). Trimming cost V 5 bases and J 2 bases, with 6 bases left between them. CDR3 region: CAWGGNTGELFF. CDR3 in DNA: TGTGCCTGGGGGGGAAACACCGGGGAGCTGTTTTTT.

This clonotype was picked up many times. The CDR3 DNA reads TGCAGCGTGCCAGGGGAACTACAAGAGACCCAGTACTTC. It encodes CSVPGELQETQYF. This rearrangement joins TRBV29-1 to TRBJ2-5, with a possible D match to TRBD1 (6 bases). Germline V gene lookup returns CDR1 SQVTM and CDR2 ANQGSEA. The CDR3 is 13 residues long. V lost 6 bases and J lost 2, with 13 bases in between.

This clonotype appeared many times. The chain uses TRBV5-6 and TRBJ2-5; TRBD2 aligns across 12 bases. CDR3 length equals 18 residues. Trimming cost V 4 bases and J 0 bases; bases outside gene matches: 10. Germline CDR1 SGHDT, CDR2 YYEEEE. CDR3 amino acids: CASSLGTSGHRDQETQYF. The DNA of the CDR3 is TGTGCCAGCAGCCTTGGGACTAGCGGGCACCGCGACCAAGAGACCCAGTACTTC.

This clonotype was seen many times. The CDR3 protein is CASSDYAYSGANVLTF. DNA for the CDR3: TGTGCCAGCAGTGATTATGCCTACTCTGGGGCCAACGTCCTGACTTTC. The chain employs TRBV25-1 and TRBJ2-6; D not certain. This CDR3 comprises 16 residues. V was pared by 3 bases and J by 0 bases, with 9 bases between. Germline CDR1 and CDR2: MGHDK and SYGVNS.

The gene calls are TRBV4-2 and TRBJ2-7; 13 nucleotides agree with TRBD2. J was trimmed by 3 bases and V by 0 bases; bases with no gene match: 2. The CDR3 has 16 residues. Germline CDR1 LGHNA, CDR2 YNFKEQ. This CDR3 is CASSQDTSGGGYEQYF. As DNA, the CDR3 is TGTGCCAGCAGCCAAGATACTAGCGGGGGGGGCTACGAGCAGTACTTC.

This clonotype was counted many times. CDR3 loop: CASSESNSNSSYEQYF. The CDR3, as DNA: TGTGCCAGCAGTGAATCCAACAGCAACTCCTCCTACGAGCAGTACTTC. This sequence joins TRBV25-1 and TRBJ2-7; the D is unclear. The germline V gene encodes CDR1 MGHDK and CDR2 SYGVNS. With 1 base removed from V and 0 bases from J, the gap between germline ends came to 13 bases. The CDR3 length is 16 residues.

This clonotype was seen repeatedly, ten times or more. The rearrangement joins TRBV20-1 to TRBJ2-5, with 11 positions matching TRBD2. Per germline, CDR1 DFQATT and CDR2 SNEGSKA (reference sequence). V lost 6 bases and J lost 2; bases outside the gene matches: 17. This CDR3 contains 18 residues. CDR3 in amino acids: CSAIRALAGGHGQETQYF. The CDR3 DNA sequence: TGCAGTGCCATAAGGGCGTTAGCGGGAGGGCACGGACAAGAGACCCAGTACTTC.

This clonotype was counted ten times or more. The rearrangement joins TRBV27 to TRBJ2-7; 13 bases match TRBD2. Germline V gene sequence: CDR1 MNHEY, CDR2 SMNVEV (reference sequence). The CDR3 sequence is 14 residues long. The trim removed 5 bases at V and 6 bases at J, leaving 4 bases unmatched. CDR3 DNA: TGTGCCAGCAGTATCGGGACTAGCGGGATCGAGCAGTACTTC. Translating it yields CASSIGTSGIEQYF.

This clonotype was counted many times. Since a much larger clone is just one base distant, this may be a read error. V usage is TRBV6-1 and J usage is TRBJ2-1; TRBD2 agrees at 9 bases. The length of the CDR3 is 15 residues. V lost 6 bases and J lost 0; bases outside the gene matches: 3. Germline V lookup: CDR1 MNHNS, CDR2 SASEGT. The DNA of the CDR3 is TGTGCCAGCAGACCGACTAGCGGCTCCTACAATGAGCAGTTCTTC. Its protein is CASRPTSGSYNEQFF.

This clonotype was detected ten times or more. This chain connects TRBV6-2 or TRBV6-3 to TRBJ2-5, with TRBD2 as a possible D gene (5 bases). Germline assignment: CDR1 MNHEY and CDR2 SVGEGT. V dropped 6 bases and J dropped 5 bases, with 16 bases sitting between them. The CDR3 contains 14 residues. The CDR3 bases are TGTGCCAGCAGGGAAAGGATCTCGGGGGAGACCCAGTACTTC. This codes for CASRERISGETQYF.

This clonotype was observed at least ten times. This rearrangement joins TRBV4-2 to TRBJ2-3; no reliable D call. CDR1 and CDR2 from the germline V gene are LGHNA and YNFKEQ. The CDR3 extends over 13 amino acids. Trimming took off 1 base at V and 6 bases at J, with 8 bases between the two ends. CDR3 residues: CASSQGVQDTQYF. CDR3 sequence (DNA): TGTGCCAGCAGCCAAGGAGTTCAGGATACGCAGTATTTT.

This clonotype was found many times. The chain recombines TRBV12-3 or TRBV12-4 with TRBJ1-1; D ambiguous. V was cut by 5 bases and J by 5 bases, with 6 bases left in between. There are 11 residues in the CDR3. CDR3 nucleotides: TGTGCCAGCAGTCCCCAAACTGAAGCTTTCTTT. Protein sequence: CASSPQTEAFF.

This clonotype was recorded at least ten times. The chain combines TRBV4-2 with TRBJ2-7; 7 bases are shared with TRBD2. CDR3 length: 18 residues. Trimming took 1 base from V and 0 from J; bases not matched to a gene: 12. The V gene's germline CDR1 is LGHNA and CDR2 YNFKEQ. This chain's CDR3 is CASSQANAGVFSSYEQYF. DNA for the CDR3: TGTGCCAGCAGCCAAGCTAATGCGGGGGTCTTTTCCTCCTACGAGCAGTACTTC.

Remarks on this clonotype: It may be a read error: a sequence one base away is much more abundant. This sequence joins TRBV18 and TRBJ2-7; no firm D call. Germline V gene sequence: CDR1 KGHSH, CDR2 LQKENI. This CDR3 has 13 amino acids. The V end was cut by 3 bases, the J end by 1 base, with 7 bases between. CDR3 region: CASSPELSYEQYF. The CDR3 DNA reads as TGTGCCAGCTCACCGGAACTTTCCTACGAGCAGTACTTC.

At least ten counts were recorded for this clonotype. The chain couples TRBV7-6 to TRBJ1-1; possible D gene TRBD1, 5 bases. The CDR3 loop spans 12 amino acids. From germline, CDR1 is SGHVS and CDR2 FNYEAQ. V shed 6 bases and J shed 8 bases, with 13 bases lying between them. The CDR3 DNA reads as TGTGCCAGCAGTCCTGGGGGGGTCGAAGCTTTCTTT. Its protein is CASSPGGVEAFF.

This clonotype was observed a handful of times. V usage is TRBV4-2 and J usage is TRBJ2-3, with D possibly being TRBD1 or TRBD2 (6 bases each). The CDR3 spans 17 residues. V lost 0 bases, J lost 1 base, and 14 bases lay in between. Looked up from germline, CDR1 is LGHNA and CDR2 is YNFKEQ. The CDR3 spells CASSQESRRGGTDTQYF. CDR3 DNA sequence: TGTGCCAGCAGCCAAGAGAGCAGGAGGGGGGGCACAGATACGCAGTATTTT.

The rearrangement links TRBV10-2 to TRBJ1-2, with D perhaps TRBD1 (5 bases). The CDR3 extends over 13 amino acids. V was trimmed by 7 bases and J by 4 bases, leaving 13 bases between them. Germline assignment: CDR1 WSHSY and CDR2 SAAADI. The CDR3 sequence: CASTHSDIYGYTF. The CDR3, as DNA: TGCGCCAGCACCCATTCGGACATCTATGGCTACACCTTC.

This clonotype has a count of ten or more. This chain joins TRBV12-3 or TRBV12-4 and TRBJ1-2; 8 positions agree with TRBD1. J lost 7 bases, V lost 6 bases, and 10 bases had no gene match. This CDR3 comprises 14 residues. The CDR3: CASSFGGQGAGYTF. CDR3 DNA sequence: TGTGCCAGCAGCTTCGGGGGGCAGGGGGCTGGCTACACCTTC.

This clonotype was counted ten times or more. The chain combines TRBV12-3 or TRBV12-4 with TRBJ2-7; D gene uncertain. V lost 5 bases, J lost 13 bases, and 15 bases lay in between. The CDR3 totals 11 residues. CDR3 protein: CASSPGPWTYF. As DNA, the CDR3 is TGTGCCAGCAGTCCGGGCCCCTGGACCTACTTC.

This clonotype came up many times. The chain has TRBV9 and TRBJ2-7; D possibly uses TRBD1 or TRBD2 (5 bases each). The CDR3 totals 13 residues. V was shortened by 3 bases and J by 2 bases, with 9 bases between the two germline ends. In germline, CDR1 is SGDLS, CDR2 YYNGEE. The CDR3 nucleotides are TGTGCCAGCAGCGCGGGGCCGACCTACGAGCAGTACTTC. Its translation is CASSAGPTYEQYF.

Concerning this clonotype itself: With a much larger clone just one base away, this may be a read error. J is TRBJ2-7 and V is TRBV20-1, with D tentatively TRBD1 (5 bases). This CDR3 spans 15 amino acids. From germline, CDR1 is DFQATT and CDR2 SNEGSKA (reference sequence). V was clipped by 2 bases and J by 0 bases, with 14 bases between them. The CDR3 loop reads CSARRWAQGSYEQYF. The DNA for the CDR3 is TGCAGTGCTAGAAGATGGGCGCAGGGCTCCTACGAGCAGTACTTC.

This clonotype has just a few counts. This sequence joins TRBV20-1 and TRBJ2-6; D is unclear. V gave up 6 bases and J gave up 0 bases, with 6 bases separating them. There are 13 residues in the CDR3. The V gene's germline CDR1 is DFQATT and CDR2 SNEGSKA (reference sequence). The CDR3 nucleotides read TGCAGTGCCGGCCGCTCTGGGGCCAACGTCCTGACTTTC. Protein sequence: CSAGRSGANVLTF.

At least ten counts were recorded for this clonotype. DNA of the CDR3: TGTGCCAGCAGCCAAGGCGGGACGGGGAATGAAAAACTGTTTTTT. Protein sequence: CASSQGGTGNEKLFF. The chain links TRBV3-1 to TRBJ1-4, with D tentatively TRBD1 (5 bases). Deletions cut 1 base from V and 5 bases from J, with 11 bases between. Germline loops: CDR1 LGHDT, CDR2 YNNKEL (reference sequence). CDR3 length: 15 residues.